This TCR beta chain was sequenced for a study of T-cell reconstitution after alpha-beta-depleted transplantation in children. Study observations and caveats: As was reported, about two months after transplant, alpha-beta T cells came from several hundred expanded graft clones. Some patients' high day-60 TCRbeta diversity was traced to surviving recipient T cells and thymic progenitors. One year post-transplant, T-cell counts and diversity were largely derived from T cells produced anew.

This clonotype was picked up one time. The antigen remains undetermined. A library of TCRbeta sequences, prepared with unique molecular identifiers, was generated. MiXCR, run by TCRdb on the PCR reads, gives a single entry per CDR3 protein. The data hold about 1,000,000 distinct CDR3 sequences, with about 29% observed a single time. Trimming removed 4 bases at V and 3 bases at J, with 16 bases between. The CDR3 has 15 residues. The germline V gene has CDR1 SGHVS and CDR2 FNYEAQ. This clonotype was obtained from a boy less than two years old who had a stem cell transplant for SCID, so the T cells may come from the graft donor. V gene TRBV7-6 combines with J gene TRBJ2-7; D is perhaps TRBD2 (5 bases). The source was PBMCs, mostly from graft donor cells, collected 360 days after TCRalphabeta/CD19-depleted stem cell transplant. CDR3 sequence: CASSSLGNEGYEQYF. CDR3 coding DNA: TGTGCCAGCAGCTCGCTTGGAAACGAGGGCTACGAGCAGTACTTC.